The entry below gives a single T cell receptor beta chain sequence along with its context. Its antigen remains unknown. V was cut by 3 bases and J by 0 bases, with 12 bases left in between. CDR3 length: 15 residues. Germline CDR1 is GTSNPN and CDR2 is SVGIG (reference sequence). This table comes from immunoSEQ multiplex PCR, and its TCRdb copy is limited to in-frame clones, with some not included. The sample includes 45,000 to 60,000 clones, 79% seen only once; the top ten take about 1.9%. The sample belongs to a study of OX40 agonist ivuxolimab in advanced cancers. In the study overall: Subjects had a mean age of roughly 57 years, with a range of roughly 23 to 79; approximately 83% were male. Study findings and constraints: Among the least clonally expanded were partial responders at 0.1-3.0 mg/kg.

Specimen: CD4+ or CD8+ T cells sorted from blood, collected in a trial of the OX40 agonist ivuxolimab. The rearrangement uses TRBV30 and TRBJ1-3; possibly TRBD1 for D (5 bases). This sequence originates from an adult with an advanced solid tumor such as melanoma, head and neck, liver or kidney cancer. The CDR3 region has the DNA TGTGCCTGGAGCCAGGGCTGGGGCTCTGGAAACACCATATATTTT. This encodes CAWSQGWGSGNTIYF.